The clone carrying this T cell receptor (beta chain) was detected a few times. Its antigen is not known. V was shortened by 0 bases and J by 4 bases, with 14 bases between the two germline ends. The germline gives CDR1 SGDLS, CDR2 YYNGEE. The CDR3 spans 16 residues. TCRdb reprocessed the RT-PCR reads via MiXCR and lists one record per CDR3 protein. This table holds 530,000 or so distinct CDR3 sequences, around 15% found once. The source of the sample is a study of response to subunit inactivated influenza vaccine. Study outcomes and limitations: Authors suggested each seasonal influenza vaccination recruits few new T cells.

This receptor was taken from a man aged 50 to 59 who received an inactivated influenza vaccine. The rearrangement joins TRBV9 to TRBJ1-5; maybe TRBD1 (5 bases). The sequencing here drew on PBMCs from blood, taken 11 to 12 days after vaccination. CDR3 nucleotide sequence: TGTGCCAGCAGCGTAGGAAACGGGGCAGGGAATCAGCCCCAGCATTTT. Translating gives CASSVGNGAGNQPQHF.